The 7 T cell receptor beta chains presented below share a single source sample, sequenced in a study of cytomegalovirus exposure and HLA in healthy donors. It was with 60 Vbeta and 13 Jbeta primers that the PCR ran. The repertoire was sequenced with immunoSEQ multiplex PCR; TCRdb's copy has only in-frame clones and lacks some. The table records about 200,000 clones, approximately 80% of them present only once. Material for sequencing was PBMCs. The receptors shown here come from a man aged 25-40 years in good health and CMV-seronegative.

The chain carries TRBV19 and TRBJ1-2; the D gene is possibly TRBD1 (5 bases). The ends were cut back, 5 bases at V and 4 bases at J, with 20 bases in the middle. The CDR3 has 16 amino acids. The germline gives CDR1 LNHDA, CDR2 SQIVND (reference sequence). CDR3 in DNA: TGTGCCAGTAGTGAAGGGTTGGGGCTCTCTGGCTATGGCTACACCTTC. This sequence encodes CASSEGLGLSGYGYTF.

The chain employs TRBV7-2 and TRBJ2-5; 9 bases are shared with TRBD1. Losses at the gene ends were 1 base for V and 2 bases for J; bases not matched to a gene: 8. Germline CDR1 is SGHTA and CDR2 is FQGNSA. The CDR3 is made up of 17 amino acids. CDR3 coding DNA: TGTGCCAGCAGCTTAGTTCAGGGACAGGGAGTTCAAGAGACCCAGTACTTC. This translates into CASSLVQGQGVQETQYF.

This clone was recorded only once. The chain has TRBV19 and TRBJ2-6, with D uncertain. This CDR3 comprises 15 residues. Trimming left V 8 bases short and J 0 bases short, with 11 bases between. The germline gives CDR1 LNHDA, CDR2 SQIVND (reference sequence). The CDR3 loop reads CASAPRVSGANVLTF. The CDR3 coding sequence is TGTGCCAGTGCGCCTAGAGTCTCTGGGGCCAACGTCCTGACTTTC.

This clone was seen only once. This sequence joins TRBV20-1 and TRBJ2-5, with TRBD1 as a possible D gene (5 bases). The CDR3 is 11 residues long. Germline CDR1 reads DFQATT; CDR2 reads SNEGSKA (reference sequence). The V gene lost 6 bases and the J gene lost 4 bases, with 9 bases spanning the gap. CDR3: CSAGRVETQYF. For the CDR3, the DNA is TGCAGTGCGGGCAGGGTAGAGACCCAGTACTTC.

The chain employs TRBV10-1 and TRBJ1-3; D gene uncertain. V was cut by 4 bases and J by 2 bases, with 6 bases left in between. The CDR3 covers 13 residues. Germline V CDR1 and CDR2: WNHNN, SYGVQD (reference sequence). The CDR3 here is CASSGGTGNTIYF. CDR3 DNA: TGCGCCAGCAGTGGTGGCACTGGAAACACCATATATTTT.

The chain couples TRBV19 to TRBJ1-1; D possibly corresponds to TRBD1 (5 bases). The germline V and J ends were trimmed by 7 bases and 1 base, with 16 bases remaining between them. Germline-derived CDR1 and CDR2 are LNHDA and SQIVND (reference sequence). CDR3 size: 15 residues. The CDR3 reads CASISSGSWNTEAFF. The CDR3 region has the DNA TGTGCCAGTATATCTTCAGGGTCATGGAACACTGAAGCTTTCTTT.

Points on this clone: The same CDR3 is also encoded by other DNA sequences in this sample. V is TRBV7-2 and J is TRBJ2-3, with D possibly TRBD2 on 6 matching bases. The length of the CDR3 is 16 residues. V lost 1 base to trimming and J lost 4 bases, with 15 bases between them. The germline CDR1 and CDR2 sequences are SGHTA and FQGNSA. This CDR3 reads CASSLGRRGRSDTQYF. In DNA, the CDR3 is TGTGCCAGCAGCTTAGGAAGGAGGGGCCGCTCAGATACGCAGTATTTT.